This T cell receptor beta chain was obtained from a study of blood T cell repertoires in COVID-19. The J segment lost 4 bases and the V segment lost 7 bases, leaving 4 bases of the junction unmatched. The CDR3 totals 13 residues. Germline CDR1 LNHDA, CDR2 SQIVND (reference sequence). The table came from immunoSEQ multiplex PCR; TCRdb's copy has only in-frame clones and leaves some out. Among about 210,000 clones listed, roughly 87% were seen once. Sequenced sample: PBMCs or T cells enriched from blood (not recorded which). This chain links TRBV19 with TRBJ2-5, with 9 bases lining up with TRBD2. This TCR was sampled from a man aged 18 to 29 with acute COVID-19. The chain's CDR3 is CASTQAGGETQYF. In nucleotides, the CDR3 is TGTGCCAGTACTCAAGCGGGAGGAGAGACCCAGTACTTC.